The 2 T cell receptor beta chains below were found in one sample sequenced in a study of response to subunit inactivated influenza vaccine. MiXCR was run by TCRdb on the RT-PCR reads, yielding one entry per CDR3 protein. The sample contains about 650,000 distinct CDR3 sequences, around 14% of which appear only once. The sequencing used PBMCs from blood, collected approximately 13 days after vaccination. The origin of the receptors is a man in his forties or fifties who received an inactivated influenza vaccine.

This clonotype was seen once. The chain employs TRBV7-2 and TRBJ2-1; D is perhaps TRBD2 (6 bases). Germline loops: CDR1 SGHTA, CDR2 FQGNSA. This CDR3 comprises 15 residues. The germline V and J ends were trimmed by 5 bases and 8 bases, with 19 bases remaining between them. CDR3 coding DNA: TGTGCCAGCAGCCCACGGGCGCAGTGGAGGGATGAGCAGTTCTTC. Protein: CASSPRAQWRDEQFF.

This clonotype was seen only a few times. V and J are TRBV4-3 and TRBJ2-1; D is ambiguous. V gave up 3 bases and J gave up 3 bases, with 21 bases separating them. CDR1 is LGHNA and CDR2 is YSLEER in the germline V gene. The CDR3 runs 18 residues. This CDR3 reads CASSHGSQYGVGYNEQFF. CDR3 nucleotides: TGCGCCAGCAGCCATGGCTCCCAGTATGGGGTGGGCTACAATGAGCAGTTCTTC.